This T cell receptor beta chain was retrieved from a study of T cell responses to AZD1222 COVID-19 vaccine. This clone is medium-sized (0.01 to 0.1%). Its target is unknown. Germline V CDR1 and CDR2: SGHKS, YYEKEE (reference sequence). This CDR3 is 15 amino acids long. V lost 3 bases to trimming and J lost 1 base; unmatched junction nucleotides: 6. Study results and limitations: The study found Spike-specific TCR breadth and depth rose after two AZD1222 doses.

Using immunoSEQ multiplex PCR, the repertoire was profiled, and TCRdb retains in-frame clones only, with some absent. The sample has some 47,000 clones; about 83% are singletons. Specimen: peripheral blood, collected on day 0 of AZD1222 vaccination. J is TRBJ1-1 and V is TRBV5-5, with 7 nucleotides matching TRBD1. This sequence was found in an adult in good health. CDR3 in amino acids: CASSWGTVRNTEAFF. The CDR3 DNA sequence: TGTGCCAGCAGCTGGGGGACAGTAAGGAACACTGAAGCTTTCTTT.